This TCR beta chain comes out of a study of cytomegalovirus exposure and HLA in healthy donors. This clone turned up a few times. Its antigen is not known. Primers: 60 Vbeta forward and 13 Jbeta reverse. In the original workflow: Later analysis identified 88 million or so unique TCR beta chains, about 11 million shared. Sequencing was performed with immunoSEQ multiplex PCR; in TCRdb, only in-frame clones are kept and a portion is missing. The V and J calls and clone size come from that table; D and trimming were worked out from the DNA. The table lists roughly 150,000 clones, approximately 71% of them singletons, with around 10% in the top ten. Study outcomes and limitations: Association of fewer than 20,000 TCR beta sequences with HLA alleles was found at 0.05 false discovery rate in a later analysis. Three CMV-associated chains proved CMV antigen-specific in vitro. Later analysis demonstrated an association between a missense DCLRE1C variant and TCR beta V- and J-gene trimming.

Trimming left V 1 base short and J 0 bases short, with 9 bases between. Germline V CDR1 and CDR2: SQVTM, ANQGSEA. There are 14 residues in the CDR3. Sequenced: PBMCs. This sequence was found in a man aged 18-30 years in good health and CMV-seropositive. The chain combines TRBV29-1 with TRBJ1-2, with no clear D. In DNA form, the CDR3 reads TGCAGCGTTGAAGTGGCAGCGGCTAACTATGGCTACACCTTC. This translates into CSVEVAAANYGYTF.